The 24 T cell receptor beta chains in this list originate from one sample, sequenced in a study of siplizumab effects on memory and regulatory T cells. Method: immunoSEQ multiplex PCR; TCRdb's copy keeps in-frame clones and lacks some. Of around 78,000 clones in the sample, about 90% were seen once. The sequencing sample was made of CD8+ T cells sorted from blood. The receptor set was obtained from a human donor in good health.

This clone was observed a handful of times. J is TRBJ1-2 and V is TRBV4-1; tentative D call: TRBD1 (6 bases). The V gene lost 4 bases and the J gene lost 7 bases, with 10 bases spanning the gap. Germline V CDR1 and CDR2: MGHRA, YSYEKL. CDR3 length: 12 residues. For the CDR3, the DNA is TGCGCCAGCAGCCCAGGGGTTGGTGGCTACACCTTC. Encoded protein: CASSPGVGGYTF.

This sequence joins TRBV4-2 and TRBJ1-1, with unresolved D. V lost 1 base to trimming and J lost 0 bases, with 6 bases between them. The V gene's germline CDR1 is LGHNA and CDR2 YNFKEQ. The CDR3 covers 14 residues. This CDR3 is CASSQGPVNTEAFF. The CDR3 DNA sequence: TGTGCCAGCAGCCAAGGTCCCGTGAACACTGAAGCTTTCTTT.

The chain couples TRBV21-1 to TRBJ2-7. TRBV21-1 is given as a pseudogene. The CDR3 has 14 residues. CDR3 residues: CASSPGGAVYEQYF. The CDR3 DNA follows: TGTGCCAGCAGCCCCGGGGGCGCCGTCTACGAGCAGTACTTC.

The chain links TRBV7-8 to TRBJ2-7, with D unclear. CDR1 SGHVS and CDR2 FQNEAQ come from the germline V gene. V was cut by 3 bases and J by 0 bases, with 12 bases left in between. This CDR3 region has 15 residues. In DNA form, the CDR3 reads TGTGCCAGCAGCTTCATCCGGGTTGACTCCTACGAGCAGTACTTC. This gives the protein CASSFIRVDSYEQYF. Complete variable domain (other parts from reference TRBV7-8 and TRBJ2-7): GAGVSQSPRYKVAKRGQDVALRCDPISGHVSLFWYQQALGQGPEFLTYFQNEAQLDKSGLPSDRFFAERPEGSVSTLKIQRTQQEDSAVYLCASSFIRVDSYEQYFGPGTRLTVT.

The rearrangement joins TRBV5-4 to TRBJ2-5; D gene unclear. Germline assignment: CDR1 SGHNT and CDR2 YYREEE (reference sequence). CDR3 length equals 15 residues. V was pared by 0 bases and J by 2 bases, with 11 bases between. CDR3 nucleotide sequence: TGTGCCAGCAGCTTGGAAGCTGGGCAGCAAGAGACCCAGTACTTC. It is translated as CASSLEAGQQETQYF.

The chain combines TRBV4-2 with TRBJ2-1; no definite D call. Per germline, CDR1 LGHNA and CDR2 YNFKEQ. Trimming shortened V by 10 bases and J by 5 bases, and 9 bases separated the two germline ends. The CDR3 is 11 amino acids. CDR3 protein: CATGRNNEQFF. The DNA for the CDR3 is TGTGCCACCGGACGTAACAATGAGCAGTTCTTC.

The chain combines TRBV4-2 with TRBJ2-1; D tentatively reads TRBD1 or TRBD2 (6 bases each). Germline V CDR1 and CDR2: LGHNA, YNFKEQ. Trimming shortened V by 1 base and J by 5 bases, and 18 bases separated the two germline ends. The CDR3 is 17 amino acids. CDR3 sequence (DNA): TGTGCCAGCAGCCAAGGAGGGGGGCCTGGGGGAAACAATGAGCAGTTCTTC. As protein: CASSQGGGPGGNNEQFF.

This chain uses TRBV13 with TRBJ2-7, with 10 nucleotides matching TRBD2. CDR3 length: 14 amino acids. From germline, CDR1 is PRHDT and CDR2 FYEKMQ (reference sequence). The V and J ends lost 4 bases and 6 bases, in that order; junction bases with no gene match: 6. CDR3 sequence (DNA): TGTGCCAGCAGCTCGAGGACTAGCGGCGGCGAGCAGTACTTC. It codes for CASSSRTSGGEQYF.

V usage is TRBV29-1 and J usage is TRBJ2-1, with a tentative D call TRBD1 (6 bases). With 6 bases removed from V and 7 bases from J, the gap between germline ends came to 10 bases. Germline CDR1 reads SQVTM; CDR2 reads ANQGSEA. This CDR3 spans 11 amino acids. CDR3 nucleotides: TGCAGCGTGGACAGTACGAATGAGCAGTTCTTC. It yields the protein CSVDSTNEQFF.

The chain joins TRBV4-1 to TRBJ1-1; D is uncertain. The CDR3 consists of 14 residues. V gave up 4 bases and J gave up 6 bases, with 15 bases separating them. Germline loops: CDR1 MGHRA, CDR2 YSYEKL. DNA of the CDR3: TGCGCCAGCAGCCCGGATCGGGCAGCGGCTGAAGCTTTCTTT. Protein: CASSPDRAAAEAFF.

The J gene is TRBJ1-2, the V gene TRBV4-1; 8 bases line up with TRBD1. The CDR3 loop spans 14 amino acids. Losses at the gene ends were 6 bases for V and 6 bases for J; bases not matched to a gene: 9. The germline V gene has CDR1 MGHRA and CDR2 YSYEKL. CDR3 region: CASSRISQGDGYTF. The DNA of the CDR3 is TGCGCCAGCAGTCGCATATCACAGGGGGATGGCTACACCTTC.

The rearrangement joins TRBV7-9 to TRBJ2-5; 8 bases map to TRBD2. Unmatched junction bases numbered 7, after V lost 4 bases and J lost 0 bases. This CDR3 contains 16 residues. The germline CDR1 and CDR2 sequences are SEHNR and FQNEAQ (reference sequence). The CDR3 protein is CASSSSVRGDQETQYF. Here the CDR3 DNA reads TGTGCCAGCAGCTCGTCTGTGCGGGGGGACCAAGAGACCCAGTACTTC.

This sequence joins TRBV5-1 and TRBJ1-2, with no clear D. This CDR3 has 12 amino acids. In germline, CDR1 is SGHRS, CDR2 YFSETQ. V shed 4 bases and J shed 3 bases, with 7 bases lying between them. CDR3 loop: CASSPEDYGYTF. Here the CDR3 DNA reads TGCGCCAGCAGCCCCGAGGACTATGGCTACACCTTC. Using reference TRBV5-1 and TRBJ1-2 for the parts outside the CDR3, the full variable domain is KAGVTQTPRYLIKTRGQQVTLSCSPISGHRSVSWYQQTPGQGLQFLFEYFSETQRNKGNFPGRFSGRQFSNSRSEMNVSTLELGDSALYLCASSPEDYGYTFGSGTRLTVV.

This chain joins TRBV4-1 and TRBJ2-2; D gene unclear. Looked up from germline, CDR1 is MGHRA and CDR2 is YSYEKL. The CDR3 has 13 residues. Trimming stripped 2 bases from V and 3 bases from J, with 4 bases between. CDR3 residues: CASSQPYTGELFF. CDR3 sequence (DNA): TGCGCCAGCAGCCAACCCTACACCGGGGAGCTGTTTTTT.

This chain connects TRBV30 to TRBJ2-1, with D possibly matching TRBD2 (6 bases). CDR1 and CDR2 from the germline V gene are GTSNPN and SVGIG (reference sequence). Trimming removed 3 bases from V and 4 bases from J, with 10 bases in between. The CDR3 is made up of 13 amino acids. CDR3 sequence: CAWSGSSYNEQFF. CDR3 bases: TGTGCCTGGAGCGGGAGTTCTTACAATGAGCAGTTCTTC.

CDR3 amino acids: CASSSHSGRAGNEQFF. DNA for the CDR3: TGTGCCAGCAGTTCTCATAGCGGGAGGGCCGGAAATGAGCAGTTCTTC. The J gene is TRBJ2-1, the V gene TRBV27, with 11 positions matching TRBD2. The CDR3 length is 16 residues. In germline, CDR1 is MNHEY, CDR2 SMNVEV (reference sequence). V shed 4 bases, J shed 7 bases, and the junction held 9 bases outside the gene matches.

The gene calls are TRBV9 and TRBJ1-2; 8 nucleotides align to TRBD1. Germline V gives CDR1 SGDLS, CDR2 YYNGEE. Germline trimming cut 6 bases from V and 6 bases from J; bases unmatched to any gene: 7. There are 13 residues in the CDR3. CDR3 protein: CASTSGGSDGYTF. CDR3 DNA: TGTGCCAGCACCTCAGGGGGCTCGGATGGCTACACCTTC.

The CDR3 coding sequence is TGTGCCAGCATCCAAATTTCACAGGGGAACACCGGGGAGCTGTTTTTT. Translation gives CASIQISQGNTGELFF. This chain uses TRBV21-1 with TRBJ2-2; TRBD1, the table's D call, lacks a check against the DNA. TRBV21-1 is reported as a pseudogene. The CDR3 contains 16 residues.

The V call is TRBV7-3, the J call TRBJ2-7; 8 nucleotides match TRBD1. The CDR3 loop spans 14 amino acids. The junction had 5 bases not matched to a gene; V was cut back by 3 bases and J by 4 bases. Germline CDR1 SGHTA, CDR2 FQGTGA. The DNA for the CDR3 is TGTGCCAGCAGCTTCGACAGGGGCGCATACGAGCAGTACTTC. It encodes CASSFDRGAYEQYF.

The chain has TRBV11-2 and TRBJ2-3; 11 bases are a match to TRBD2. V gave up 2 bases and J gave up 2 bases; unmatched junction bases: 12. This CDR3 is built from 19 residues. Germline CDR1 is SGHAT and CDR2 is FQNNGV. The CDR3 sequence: CASSLPPWLAGGSTDTQYF. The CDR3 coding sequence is TGTGCCAGCAGCTTACCCCCATGGCTAGCGGGGGGATCCACAGATACGCAGTATTTT.

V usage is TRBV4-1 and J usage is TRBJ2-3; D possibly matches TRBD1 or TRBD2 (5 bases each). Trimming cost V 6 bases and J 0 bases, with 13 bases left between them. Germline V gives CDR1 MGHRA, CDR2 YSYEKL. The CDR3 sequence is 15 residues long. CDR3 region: CASSPRGPSTDTQYF. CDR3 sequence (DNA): TGCGCCAGCAGTCCTCGGGGCCCTAGCACAGATACGCAGTATTTT.

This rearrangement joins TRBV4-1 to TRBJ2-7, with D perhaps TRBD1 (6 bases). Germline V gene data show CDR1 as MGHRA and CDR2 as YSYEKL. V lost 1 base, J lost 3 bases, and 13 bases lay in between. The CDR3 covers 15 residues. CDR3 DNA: TGCGCCAGCAGCCAAGCCCCCGGGACATACTACGAGCAGTACTTC. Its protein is CASSQAPGTYYEQYF.

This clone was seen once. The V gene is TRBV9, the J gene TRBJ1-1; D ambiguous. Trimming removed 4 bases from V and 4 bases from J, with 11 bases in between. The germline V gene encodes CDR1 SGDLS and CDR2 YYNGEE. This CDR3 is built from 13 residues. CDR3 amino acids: CASSPGRPTEAFF. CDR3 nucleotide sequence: TGTGCCAGCAGCCCTGGACGGCCCACTGAAGCTTTCTTT.

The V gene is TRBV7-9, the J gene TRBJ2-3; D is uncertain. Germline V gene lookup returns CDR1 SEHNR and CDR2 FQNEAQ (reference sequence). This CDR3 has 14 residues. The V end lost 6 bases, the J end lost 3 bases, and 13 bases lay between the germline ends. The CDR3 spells CASRSDSQTDTQYF. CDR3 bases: TGTGCCAGCAGATCGGATAGCCAGACAGATACGCAGTATTTT.